These 26 T cell receptor beta chains share one sample of origin, sequenced in a study of blood T cell repertoires in COVID-19. TCRdb keeps only in-frame clones here, not all; method: immunoSEQ multiplex PCR. The table has 370,000 or so clones, around 87% seen once. The specimen sequenced was PBMCs or T cells enriched from blood (not recorded which). Receptors originate from a young man who had recovered from COVID-19.

As regards this clone: Compared with germline, one end of the junction differs, possibly owing to a read error. The V call is TRBV7-7, the J call TRBJ2-2; TRBD2 is a possible D gene (6 bases). This CDR3 contains 15 residues. CDR1 SSHAT and CDR2 FNYEAQ come from the germline V gene (reference sequence). In DNA, the CDR3 is TGTGCTAGCAGCTTCGAGGAGGGGCAGGCCGGGGAGCTGTTTTTT. Translated: CASSFEEGQAGELFF.

The chain links TRBV7-8 to TRBJ1-5; D may be TRBD1 (6 bases). Germline loops: CDR1 SGHVS, CDR2 FQNEAQ. The V end was cut by 0 bases, the J end by 7 bases, with 16 bases between. This CDR3 spans 16 amino acids. The CDR3, as DNA: TGTGCCAGCAGCTTAGCTGTGGGGGCGGTTGGCCAGCCCCAGCATTTT. This gives the protein CASSLAVGAVGQPQHF.

The rearrangement links TRBV5-1 to TRBJ2-6; 11 positions match TRBD1. Trimming cost V 0 bases and J 4 bases; bases outside gene matches: 6. The CDR3 covers 18 residues. Germline CDR1 is SGHRS and CDR2 is YFSETQ. The CDR3 DNA reads as TGCGCCAGCAGCTTGGACGGACAGGGGGCCTCGGGGGCCAACGTCCTGACTTTC. Translating gives CASSLDGQGASGANVLTF.

CDR3 protein: CASSYRDRGIYGYTF. CDR3 nucleotides: TGTGCCAGCAGCTACCGGGACAGGGGTATCTATGGCTACACCTTC. The rearrangement joins TRBV7-2 to TRBJ1-2; 10 nucleotides match TRBD1. The CDR3 is 15 amino acids. From germline, CDR1 is SGHTA and CDR2 FQGNSA. V dropped 4 bases and J dropped 4; count of bases not matched to a gene: 6.

This clone was observed a single time. The chain links TRBV30 to TRBJ1-3, with D possibly TRBD1 on 6 matching bases. This CDR3 has 15 amino acids. Germline CDR1 is GTSNPN and CDR2 is SVGIG (reference sequence). The ends were cut back, 4 bases at V and 0 bases at J, with 13 bases in the middle. The CDR3 region has the DNA TGTGCCTGGAACACAGGGAGAATCTCTGGAAACACCATATATTTT. Translated: CAWNTGRISGNTIYF.

In this sample, this clone turned up once. The chain combines TRBV27 with TRBJ1-4; D perhaps matches TRBD1 (5 bases). The length of the CDR3 is 15 residues. CDR1 and CDR2 from the germline V gene are MNHEY and SMNVEV (reference sequence). The V end was cut by 3 bases, the J end by 5 bases, with 13 bases between. In DNA form, the CDR3 reads TGTGCCAGCAGTTTCGGGGGACGTCGGAATGAAAAACTGTTTTTT. Amino acids: CASSFGGRRNEKLFF.

This clone was observed a handful of times. DNA of the CDR3: TGCGCCAGCAGCTCTTCCCCTTTATTCGGCGGGGAGCTGTTTTTT. It is translated as CASSSSPLFGGELFF. The chain is built from TRBV5-1 and TRBJ2-2, with no clear D. Per germline, CDR1 SGHRS and CDR2 YFSETQ. The ends were cut back, 3 bases at V and 7 bases at J, with 16 bases in the middle. The CDR3 is made up of 15 amino acids.

The J gene is TRBJ1-3, the V gene TRBV5-5, with TRBD1 as a possible D gene (5 bases). This CDR3 spans 15 amino acids. V was cut by 2 bases and J by 4 bases, with 13 bases left in between. Germline values: CDR1 SGHKS, CDR2 YYEKEE (reference sequence). The CDR3 region is CASSLLDTSGNTIYF. The DNA of the CDR3 is TGTGCCAGCAGCTTACTGGACACGTCCGGAAACACCATATATTTT.

This chain joins TRBV19 and TRBJ1-2; 8 nucleotides align to TRBD1. J was trimmed by 6 bases and V by 6 bases; bases with no gene match: 15. Per the germline V gene, CDR1 is LNHDA and CDR2 is SQIVND (reference sequence). The CDR3 runs to 16 residues. CDR3 bases: TGTGCCAGTAGCATGGGGTTCCGGGACAGGAGCGATGGCTACACCTTC. Its translation: CASSMGFRDRSDGYTF.

This clone was seen repeatedly, ten times or more. V is TRBV9 and J is TRBJ1-3, with 8 bases identical to TRBD1. Germline CDR1 reads SGDLS; CDR2 reads YYNGEE. J gave up 4 bases and V 0 bases, and 3 bases lay outside the gene matches. This CDR3 has 15 amino acids. CDR3 DNA sequence: TGTGCCAGCAGCGTAGGAGGGACAGGAGGAAACACCATATATTTT. Translating it yields CASSVGGTGGNTIYF. Full variable domain (rest looked up from reference TRBV9 and TRBJ1-3): DSGVTQTPKHLITATGQRVTLRCSPRSGDLSVYWYQQSLDQGLQFLIQYYNGEERAKGNILERFSAQQFPDLHSELNLSSLELGDSALYFCASSVGGTGGNTIYFGEGSWLTVV.

This rearrangement joins TRBV6-6 to TRBJ1-4; 10 bases agree with TRBD1. The CDR3 contains 14 residues. Germline V gives CDR1 MNHNY, CDR2 SVGAGI (reference sequence). J lost 8 bases, V lost 5 bases, and 5 bases had no gene match. CDR3 coding DNA: TGTGCCAGCAGTCACCGGGACAGGGGAGAAAAACTGTTTTTT. This gives the protein CASSHRDRGEKLFF.

The chain joins TRBV25-1 to TRBJ2-7; 10 nucleotides align to TRBD1. J was trimmed by 3 bases and V by 1 base; bases with no gene match: 6. This CDR3 is built from 16 residues. CDR1 MGHDK and CDR2 SYGVNS come from the germline V gene. The CDR3 region is CASSESPGQGSYEQYF. The DNA of the CDR3 is TGTGCCAGCAGTGAATCTCCGGGACAGGGGAGCTACGAGCAGTACTTC.

The V and J genes are TRBV15 and TRBJ1-1; TRBD1 matches at 7 bases. Germline V lookup: CDR1 LNHNV, CDR2 YYDKDF (reference sequence). The V and J ends lost 0 bases and 10 bases, in that order; junction bases with no gene match: 5. The CDR3 totals 13 residues. The CDR3, as DNA: TGTGCCACCAGCAGAGAAACAGGGGTATTAGCTTTCTTT. Translation gives CATSRETGVLAFF.

The chain combines TRBV25-1 with TRBJ1-2, with TRBD1 as a possible D gene (5 bases). The germline V and J ends were trimmed by 1 base and 5 bases, with 8 bases remaining between them. The V gene's germline CDR1 is MGHDK and CDR2 SYGVNS. The CDR3 extends over 13 amino acids. CDR3 sequence: CASSESGGYGYTF. CDR3 nucleotide sequence: TGTGCCAGCAGTGAATCGGGGGGGTATGGCTACACCTTC.

This clone was observed many times. The genes are TRBV5-1 and TRBJ1-4; unclear D gene. Trimming pared 5 bases from V and 6 bases from J, leaving 11 bases between. Germline values: CDR1 SGHRS, CDR2 YFSETQ. The CDR3 covers 13 residues. The CDR3 DNA reads as TGCGCCAGCAGAGGAGAGTTGCATGAAAAACTGTTTTTT. It translates to CASRGELHEKLFF.

This chain joins TRBV6-5 and TRBJ2-7; 7 positions match TRBD1. The CDR3 has 13 residues. The germline V gene encodes CDR1 MNHEY and CDR2 SVGAGI. V was clipped by 8 bases and J by 2 bases; unmatched bases: 6. CDR3 coding DNA: TGTGCCAGCCTGGGGACAGTTACCTACGAGCAGTACTTC. Residues: CASLGTVTYEQYF.

This chain joins TRBV5-6 and TRBJ1-6; D call uncertain. Trimming cost V 4 bases and J 7 bases, with 12 bases left between them. The germline V gene encodes CDR1 SGHDT and CDR2 YYEEEE. There are 14 residues in the CDR3. This chain's CDR3 is CASSPGGGNSPLHF. The CDR3, as DNA: TGTGCCAGCAGCCCGGGAGGCGGGAATTCACCCCTCCACTTT.

V usage is TRBV19 and J usage is TRBJ1-2; possibly TRBD1 for D (5 bases). There are 15 residues in the CDR3. V was pared by 6 bases and J by 3 bases, with 17 bases between. In germline, CDR1 is LNHDA, CDR2 SQIVND (reference sequence). The CDR3 protein is CASRTRTPNYYGYTF. The CDR3 nucleotides are TGTGCCAGTAGGACCCGGACACCGAATTACTATGGCTACACCTTC.

The V and J genes are TRBV27 and TRBJ1-5; a weak D match, TRBD1 (6 bases). The CDR3 sequence is 14 residues long. Trimming left V 0 bases short and J 6 bases short, with 9 bases between. Germline values: CDR1 MNHEY, CDR2 SMNVEV (reference sequence). Here the CDR3 DNA reads TGTGCCAGCAGTTTATCAACAGGGTTTCAGCCCCAGCATTTT. Protein sequence: CASSLSTGFQPQHF.

The chain recombines TRBV6-1 with TRBJ1-1; D is ambiguous. V lost 2 bases, J lost 4 bases, and 5 bases lay in between. Germline V gene sequence: CDR1 MNHNS, CDR2 SASEGT. This CDR3 is built from 12 residues. CDR3 loop: CASSEPVTEAFF. The DNA of the CDR3 is TGTGCCAGCAGTGAACCGGTCACTGAAGCTTTCTTT.

V gene TRBV9 combines with J gene TRBJ2-1; 11 bases fit TRBD2. This CDR3 region has 15 residues. Trimming cost V 0 bases and J 6 bases; bases outside gene matches: 2. Looked up from germline, CDR1 is SGDLS and CDR2 is YYNGEE. The CDR3: CASSVETSGGNEQFF. The CDR3, as DNA: TGTGCCAGCAGCGTAGAAACTAGCGGGGGCAATGAGCAGTTCTTC. The full variable domain, with the rest looked up from reference TRBV9 and TRBJ2-1, is DSGVTQTPKHLITATGQRVTLRCSPRSGDLSVYWYQQSLDQGLQFLIQYYNGEERAKGNILERFSAQQFPDLHSELNLSSLELGDSALYFCASSVETSGGNEQFFGPGTRLTVL.

The CDR3 loop is CASSSGTDLYGYTF. The CDR3 nucleotides are TGTGCCAGCAGCTCGGGGACAGACCTCTATGGCTACACCTTC. The chain uses TRBV11-2 and TRBJ1-2; 7 positions match TRBD1. The trim removed 4 bases at V and 4 bases at J, leaving 6 bases unmatched. This CDR3 contains 14 residues. From germline, CDR1 is SGHAT and CDR2 FQNNGV. The full variable domain, its missing parts supplied by reference TRBV11-2 and TRBJ1-2, is EAGVAQSPRYKIIEKRQSVAFWCNPISGHATLYWYQQILGQGPKLLIQFQNNGVVDDSQLPKDRFSAERLKGVDSTLKIQPAKLEDSAVYLCASSSGTDLYGYTFGSGTRLTVV.

The rearrangement uses TRBV6-5 and TRBJ1-3; no clear D gene. This CDR3 comprises 16 residues. V shed 0 bases and J shed 0 bases, with 9 bases lying between them. Germline CDR1 reads MNHEY; CDR2 reads SVGAGI. The CDR3, as DNA: TGTGCCAGCAGTTACTCGAAGCCGTACTCTGGAAACACCATATATTTT. Translating gives CASSYSKPYSGNTIYF.

V gene TRBV19 combines with J gene TRBJ1-2; D is ambiguous. From germline, CDR1 is LNHDA and CDR2 SQIVND (reference sequence). Trimming took off 8 bases at V and 8 bases at J, with 12 bases between the two ends. This CDR3 comprises 11 residues. The CDR3: CASRAVLGYTF. CDR3 DNA sequence: TGTGCCAGTCGCGCCGTTCTGGGCTACACCTTC.

The chain employs TRBV4-2 and TRBJ1-1, with D tentatively TRBD1 (6 bases). Germline loops: CDR1 LGHNA, CDR2 YNFKEQ. Trimming cost V 0 bases and J 0 bases, with 14 bases left between them. The CDR3 length is 17 residues. The CDR3 sequence is CASSQDFQGKMNTEAFF. In DNA, the CDR3 is TGTGCCAGCAGCCAAGATTTCCAGGGGAAGATGAACACTGAAGCTTTCTTT.

This clone was seen only a few times. The chain joins TRBV30 to TRBJ1-5; D gene unclear. CDR1 is GTSNPN, CDR2 SVGIG, per germline (reference sequence). V lost 2 bases and J lost 2, with 16 bases in between. This CDR3 has 16 amino acids. In DNA form, the CDR3 reads TGTGCCTGGAGTCCCGTAGAGCGGGAAGGCAATCAGCCCCAGCATTTT. Amino acid sequence: CAWSPVEREGNQPQHF.